This T cell receptor (beta chain) was recorded in a study of blood T cell repertoires in COVID-19. Turning to the study itself: The origin of the acute and convalescent COVID-19 samples was the United States, Italy and Spain. The cDNA or gDNA used as material had been derived from T cells, B-cell-depleted T cells, or PBMCs.

Assay: immunoSEQ multiplex PCR; the TCRdb copy retains only in-frame clones and omits some. This table holds 470,000 or so clones, roughly 85% found once. Enrolled through a virtual design, the participants were between about 18 and 100 years of age and came from about two dozen US areas. CDR3 length equals 15 residues. Germline trimming cut 3 bases from V and 7 bases from J; bases unmatched to any gene: 10. CDR1 and CDR2 (germline): SGDLS, YYNGEE. Material for sequencing was PBMCs or T cells enriched from blood (not recorded which). The chain has TRBV9 and TRBJ1-2; 9 bases map to TRBD1. The receptor's source is a young woman with acute COVID-19. The CDR3 loop is CASSGPRDRVVGYTF. CDR3 bases: TGTGCCAGCAGCGGACCCCGGGACAGGGTGGTTGGCTACACCTTC. Complete variable domain (other parts from reference TRBV9 and TRBJ1-2): DSGVTQTPKHLITATGQRVTLRCSPRSGDLSVYWYQQSLDQGLQFLIQYYNGEERAKGNILERFSAQQFPDLHSELNLSSLELGDSALYFCASSGPRDRVVGYTFGSGTRLTVV.